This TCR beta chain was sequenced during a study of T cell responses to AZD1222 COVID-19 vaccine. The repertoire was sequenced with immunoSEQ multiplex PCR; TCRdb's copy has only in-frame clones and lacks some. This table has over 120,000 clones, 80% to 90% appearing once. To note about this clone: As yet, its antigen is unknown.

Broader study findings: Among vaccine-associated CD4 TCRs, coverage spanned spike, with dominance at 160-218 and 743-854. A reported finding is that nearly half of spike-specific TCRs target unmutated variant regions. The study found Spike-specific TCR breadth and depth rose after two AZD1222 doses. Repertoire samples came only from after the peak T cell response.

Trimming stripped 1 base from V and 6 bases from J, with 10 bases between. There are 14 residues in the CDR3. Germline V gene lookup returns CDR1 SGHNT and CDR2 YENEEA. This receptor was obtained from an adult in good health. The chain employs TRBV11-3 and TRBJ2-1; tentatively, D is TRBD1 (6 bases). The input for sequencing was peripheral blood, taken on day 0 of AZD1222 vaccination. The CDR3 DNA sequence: TGTGCCAGCAGCTTAGGCGCAGGGGTCAATGAGCAGTTCTTC. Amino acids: CASSLGAGVNEQFF.